A selection of T cell receptor beta chains follows, all from one sample in a study of blood T cell repertoires in COVID-19. The table came from immunoSEQ multiplex PCR; TCRdb's copy has only in-frame clones and leaves some out. The profile shows 90,000 to 150,000 clones, 79% of them singletons. Source material: peripheral blood. The receptors were gathered from an elderly woman with acute or convalescent COVID-19. The CDR3 runs from the conserved cysteine through the conserved F or W. Fields, in order: J gene, V gene, CDR3 length, D gene, clone size, CDR3 DNA, CDR3 protein. A D gene is named only where the DNA matches it firmly. Not every row has a clone size; where given, it reads once, few, many or a size class.

TRBJ1-4 TRBV7-2 15 - - TGTGCCAGCAGCTTAGGAGGGTATACTAATGAAAAACTGTTTTTT CASSLGGYTNEKLFF
TRBJ2-5 TRBV6-5 15 TRBD2 - TGTGCCAGCAGTTACTCAGGGGCTAGCGGACAGACCCAGTACTTC CASSYSGASGQTQYF
TRBJ1-6 TRBV10-1 13 - - TGCGCCAGCAGTAGATTACAGCCTTTAGAGCTTTCATTT CASSRLQPLELSF
TRBJ1-1 TRBV3-1/TRBV3-2 14 TRBD1 - TGTGCCAGCAGTCAAACCGACAGGGATGGTGAAGCTTTCTTT CASSQTDRDGEAFF
TRBJ2-1 TRBV2 14 TRBD1 - TGTGCCAGCAACACAGGGGGCCTCGACAATGAGCAGTTCTTC CASNTGGLDNEQFF
TRBJ2-3 TRBV7-2 16 TRBD2 - TGTGCCAGCAGCTTAGTGGGCGGGGGGGGCACAGATACGCAGTATTTT CASSLVGGGGTDTQYF
TRBJ2-3 TRBV24-1 18 TRBD1 - TGTGCCACCAGTGATTTGCGACAGGGGGCCCTTAGCACAGATACGCAGTATTTT CATSDLRQGALSTDTQYF
TRBJ1-2 TRBV18 13 - - TGTGCCAGCTCCCTCGAAAGAGACTATGGCTACACCTTC CASSLERDYGYTF
TRBJ2-7 TRBV11-3 17 - few TGTGCCAGTAAAGGGGGCGGGGCAGGACACAGGATTTACGAGCAGTACTTC CASKGGGAGHRIYEQYF
TRBJ1-3 TRBV5-1 14 - - TGCGCCAGCAGCTTGCAGGGGTCTGGAAACACCATATATTTT CASSLQGSGNTIYF
TRBJ1-2 TRBV5-4 14 - - TGTGCCAGCAGCTTGCCTATGACAGTCCAAGGCTACACCTTC CASSLPMTVQGYTF
TRBJ1-2 TRBV5-5 14 TRBD1 - TGTGCCAGCAGCTGGACAGGCGATACTATGAGCTACACCTTC CASSWTGDTMSYTF
TRBJ1-2 TRBV11-1 13 - - TGTGCCAGCAGCTCCGGGACACTCTATGGCTACACCTTC CASSSGTLYGYTF
TRBJ1-1 TRBV28 13 - few TGTGCCAGCAGCCTAGACAGCTACACTGAAGCTTTCTTT CASSLDSYTEAFF
TRBJ2-7 TRBV5-1 14 - once TGCGCCAGCACCGCCCTTAGCGGTCGATACGAGCAGTACTTC CASTALSGRYEQYF
TRBJ2-7 TRBV5-4 11 - - TGTGCCAGCAGCTTGGCTTCGGAGCAGTACTTC CASSLASEQYF